This TCR beta chain was documented in a study of blood T cell repertoires in COVID-19. Study as a whole: T cells, B-cell-depleted T cells, or PBMCs supplied cDNA or gDNA.

This clone has only a few counts. Germline CDR1 and CDR2: MGHRA and YSYEKL. This CDR3 is 16 amino acids long. V was cut by 0 bases and J by 5 bases, with 14 bases left in between. This study enrolled people aged about 18 to 90 from about two dozen US geographic areas. Participant-given clinical history determined each cohort assignment. In the authors' workflow: Reference gene primer amplification gave estimated nucleated cell counts. The repertoire was sequenced with immunoSEQ multiplex PCR; TCRdb's copy has only in-frame clones and lacks some. Clonal size and the V and J genes are those of that table, whereas D and trimming came from the DNA. The sample gives 350,000 to 500,000 clones, roughly 84% of which show up once; roughly 1.4% is in the top ten.

This chain connects TRBV4-1 to TRBJ1-5, with D tentatively TRBD1 (5 bases). The sequenced material came from PBMCs or T cells enriched from blood (not recorded which). The clonotype comes from a woman between 18 and 29 years old who had been exposed to COVID-19. The CDR3 DNA sequence: TGCGCCAGCAGCCAAGATTTAGGGGAGGTGGATCAGCCCCAGCATTTT. This codes for CASSQDLGEVDQPQHF.